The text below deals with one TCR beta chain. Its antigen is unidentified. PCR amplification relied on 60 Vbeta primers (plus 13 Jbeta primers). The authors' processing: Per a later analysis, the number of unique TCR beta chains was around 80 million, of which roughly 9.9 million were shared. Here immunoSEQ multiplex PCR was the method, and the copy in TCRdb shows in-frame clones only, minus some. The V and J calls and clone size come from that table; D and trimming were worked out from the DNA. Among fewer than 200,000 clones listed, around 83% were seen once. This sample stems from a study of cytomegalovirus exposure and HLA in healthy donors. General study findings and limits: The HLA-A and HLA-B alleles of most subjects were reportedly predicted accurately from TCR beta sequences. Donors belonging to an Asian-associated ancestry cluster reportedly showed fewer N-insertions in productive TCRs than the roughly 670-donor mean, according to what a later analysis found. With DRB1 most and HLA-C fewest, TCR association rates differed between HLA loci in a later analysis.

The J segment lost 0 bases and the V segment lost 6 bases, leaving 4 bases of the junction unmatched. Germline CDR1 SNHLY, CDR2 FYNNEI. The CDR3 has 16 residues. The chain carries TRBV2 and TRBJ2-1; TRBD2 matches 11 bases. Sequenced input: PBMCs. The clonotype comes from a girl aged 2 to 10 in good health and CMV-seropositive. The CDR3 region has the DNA TGTGCCAGCAGGGGGACTAGCGGAGCCTCCTACAATGAGCAGTTCTTC. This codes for CASRGTSGASYNEQFF.